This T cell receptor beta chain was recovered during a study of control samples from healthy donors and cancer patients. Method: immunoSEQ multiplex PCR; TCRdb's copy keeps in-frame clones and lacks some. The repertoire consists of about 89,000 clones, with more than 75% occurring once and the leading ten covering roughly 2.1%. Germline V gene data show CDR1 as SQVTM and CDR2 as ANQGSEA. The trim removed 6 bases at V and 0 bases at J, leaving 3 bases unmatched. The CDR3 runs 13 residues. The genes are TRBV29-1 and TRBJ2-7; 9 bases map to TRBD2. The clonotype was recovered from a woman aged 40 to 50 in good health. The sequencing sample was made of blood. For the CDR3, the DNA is TGCAGCGTCGTTAGCGGGGGCTCCTACGAGCAGTACTTC. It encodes CSVVSGGSYEQYF.